This TCR beta chain was observed in a study of blood T cell repertoires in COVID-19. In the study overall: COVID-19 samples from acute and convalescent phases originated in the United States, Italy and Spain.

Here immunoSEQ multiplex PCR was the method, and the copy in TCRdb shows in-frame clones only, minus some. The sample contains over 120,000 clones, over 70% of which appear only once. This clone was counted a single time. Trimming cost V 1 base and J 2 bases; bases outside gene matches: 9. Germline V lookup: CDR1 GTSNPN, CDR2 SVGIG (reference sequence). The CDR3 is made up of 18 amino acids. Sequencing was carried out using peripheral blood. The chain has TRBV30 and TRBJ2-1; TRBD2 agrees at 12 bases. The TCR was taken from a man aged 50-59 years who had recovered from COVID-19. CDR3 sequence (DNA): TGTGCCTGGAGTGGGACTAGCGGGGACAAACAAGCCTACAATGAGCAGTTCTTC. It specifies CAWSGTSGDKQAYNEQFF.